The 6 T cell receptor beta chains reported below all come from one sample, sequenced in a study of cytotoxic CD8 clonotypes in ibrutinib-treated CLL. Measured with immunoSEQ multiplex PCR; TCRdb has only the in-frame clones, and not every one. This sample has more than 15,000 clones, with approximately 67% found just once. Sequences were derived from PBMCs, sampled before ibrutinib treatment. The receptor source for this set is a human donor with chronic lymphocytic leukemia.

A remark on this clone: The junction differs from germline at one of its ends, possibly a read error. The chain links TRBV7-7 to TRBJ2-7, with 8 nucleotides matching TRBD1. The CDR3 covers 15 residues. Germline lookup yields CDR1 SSHAT and CDR2 FNYEAQ (reference sequence). The CDR3 DNA reads TGTGCTAGCAGCCAGGGCACGGACAGGGACTACGAGCAGTACTTC. The encoded protein is CASSQGTDRDYEQYF.

This clone is deemed large. V gene TRBV7-9 combines with J gene TRBJ2-5; TRBD2 matches 9 bases. Germline loops: CDR1 SEHNR, CDR2 FQNEAQ (reference sequence). The CDR3 sequence is 15 residues long. Trimming took 7 bases from V and 1 from J; bases not matched to a gene: 7. The CDR3 is CASNILAGAQETQYF. Written as DNA, the CDR3 is TGTGCCAGCAACATTTTAGCGGGGGCCCAAGAGACCCAGTACTTC.

The chain combines TRBV27 with TRBJ2-7; D remains ambiguous. V was pared by 3 bases and J by 0 bases, with 9 bases between. Germline V CDR1 and CDR2: MNHEY, SMNVEV (reference sequence). This CDR3 comprises 14 residues. In DNA form, the CDR3 reads TGTGCCAGCAGTTTCCGGATCAGCTCCTACGAGCAGTACTTC. Translation gives CASSFRISSYEQYF.

This clone has more than one count but fewer than ten. The chain couples TRBV2 to TRBJ1-6; D is undetermined. Germline loops: CDR1 SNHLY, CDR2 FYNNEI. Trimming removed 6 bases at V and 10 bases at J, with 13 bases between. This CDR3 is 13 amino acids long. The CDR3 here is CASSRENTSPLHF. CDR3 in DNA: TGTGCCAGCAGCCGGGAGAACACCTCACCCCTCCACTTT. Full variable domain (rest looked up from reference TRBV2 and TRBJ1-6): EPEVTQTPSHQVTQMGQEVILRCVPISNHLYFYWYRQILGQKVEFLVSFYNNEISEKSEIFDDQFSVERPDGSNFTLKIRSTKLEDSAMYFCASSRENTSPLHFGNGTRLTVT.

The chain links TRBV2 to TRBJ2-5, with a tentative D call TRBD1 (5 bases). The CDR3 runs 12 residues. CDR1 is SNHLY, CDR2 FYNNEI, per germline. V gave up 9 bases and J gave up 0 bases, with 8 bases separating them. The CDR3 loop is CASAGNQETQYF. CDR3 in DNA: TGTGCCAGTGCAGGGAACCAAGAGACCCAGTACTTC.

In its sample, this clone was seen once. The J gene is TRBJ2-3, the V gene TRBV5-6; TRBD1 agrees at 8 bases. In germline, CDR1 is SGHDT, CDR2 YYEEEE. The CDR3 runs 16 residues. Germline trimming cut 3 bases from V and 2 bases from J; bases unmatched to any gene: 8. In nucleotides, the CDR3 is TGTGCCAGCAGCTACCGGACAGGGACCTACACAGATACGCAGTATTTT. Residues: CASSYRTGTYTDTQYF.